The 14 T cell receptor beta chains below were found in one sample sequenced in a study of early T cells in non-severe SARS-CoV-2 infection (dated by TCRdb to the early 2020s). Library preparation was by 5' RACE. Sequencing relied on a NextSeq 500. Using fastp trimming at Q25 and MiXCR clonotype assembly, TCRdb reanalyzed the public sequencing data and kept in-frame beta chains. Rows are unified per CDR3 protein, each entry keeping the most common DNA and genes. This sample comprises over 60,000 distinct CDR3 sequences, approximately 11% of them detected only once. Roughly 3% of the sample is held by the ten biggest clonotypes. The sequencing used whole blood, collected at baseline. All receptors come from an adult who was a healthcare worker with PCR-confirmed SARS-CoV-2 infection or an uninfected control (not recorded which).

This clonotype was seen only a few times. The genes are TRBV7-9 and TRBJ2-1, with D possibly called TRBD1 or TRBD2 (5 bases each). Trimming stripped 7 bases from V and 7 bases from J, with 11 bases between. CDR1 SEHNR and CDR2 FQNEAQ come from the germline V gene (reference sequence). This CDR3 is 12 amino acids long. The CDR3 DNA follows: TGTGCCAGCAATGACTGGGGGAATGAGCAGTTCTTC. Translating gives CASNDWGNEQFF.

Many counts were recorded for this clonotype. J is TRBJ1-2 and V is TRBV7-2, with 7 bases identical to TRBD1. The CDR3 sequence is 13 residues long. Germline values: CDR1 SGHTA, CDR2 FQGNSA. The ends lost 3 bases at V and 4 bases at J; junction bases unmatched: 2. This chain's CDR3 is CASSLRDSYGYTF. The CDR3 region has the DNA TGTGCCAGCAGCTTGAGGGACAGCTATGGCTACACCTTC.

At least ten counts were recorded for this clonotype. The gene calls are TRBV5-1 and TRBJ1-1, with a tentative D call TRBD1 (5 bases). V gave up 3 bases and J gave up 7 bases, with 10 bases separating them. Germline V gives CDR1 SGHRS, CDR2 YFSETQ. There are 12 residues in the CDR3. The CDR3 loop is CASSYGGFEAFF. The CDR3 DNA sequence: TGCGCCAGCAGCTACGGGGGATTTGAAGCTTTCTTT.

This clonotype has at least ten counts. The V gene is TRBV3-1, the J gene TRBJ1-1, with a possible D match to TRBD1 (5 bases). Trimming left V 3 bases short and J 0 bases short, with 14 bases between. Germline V gene data show CDR1 as LGHDT and CDR2 as YNNKEL (reference sequence). The length of the CDR3 is 16 residues. CDR3 coding DNA: TGTGCCAGCAGCCATTTTATGGCAGGGCTGAACACTGAAGCTTTCTTT. Its translation is CASSHFMAGLNTEAFF.

The chain has TRBV10-3 and TRBJ2-1, with D unclear. The CDR3 is made up of 13 amino acids. Trimming left V 4 bases short and J 6 bases short, with 10 bases between. In germline, CDR1 is ENHRY, CDR2 SYGVKD. The CDR3 nucleotides read TGTGCCATCAGTGCCGCCTCCCCCAATGAGCAGTTCTTC. Protein: CAISAASPNEQFF.

This clonotype was counted at least ten times. J is TRBJ2-1 and V is TRBV29-1; 11 bases line up with TRBD2. The CDR3 sequence is 15 residues long. CDR1 is SQVTM, CDR2 ANQGSEA, per germline. Trimming took 3 bases from V and 5 from J; bases not matched to a gene: 6. The chain's CDR3 is CSVEALAGVHNEQFF. CDR3 nucleotide sequence: TGCAGCGTTGAGGCACTAGCGGGGGTGCACAATGAGCAGTTCTTC.

This clonotype was found many times. At one end the junction does not follow the germline gene, possibly because of a read error. The rearrangement uses TRBV7-9 and TRBJ1-5; D gene unclear. Per germline, CDR1 SEHNR and CDR2 FQNEAQ (reference sequence). The CDR3 is 16 residues long. As DNA, the CDR3 is TGTGCCAGCAGCCTAGCGGGTTTTAGTAGCAATCAGCCCCAGCATTTT. This translates into CASSLAGFSSNQPQHF.

This clonotype was detected ten times or more. The V and J genes are TRBV11-2 and TRBJ2-5; TRBD2 aligns across 7 bases. The CDR3 spans 15 residues. Germline V CDR1 and CDR2: SGHAT, FQNNGV. V gave up 4 bases and J gave up 5 bases; unmatched junction bases: 10. The CDR3 DNA reads as TGTGCCAGCAGCTCTGGGGACTACGGGGCGGAGACCCAGTACTTC. Its translation is CASSSGDYGAETQYF.

This clonotype was picked up a small number of times. The V call is TRBV2, the J call TRBJ2-5; possible D gene TRBD2, 5 bases. Germline V lookup: CDR1 SNHLY, CDR2 FYNNEI. V shed 8 bases and J shed 5 bases, with 9 bases lying between them. CDR3 length: 11 residues. CDR3 DNA sequence: TGTGCCAGCCAGAGAGGGGAGACCCAGTACTTC. Its translation: CASQRGETQYF.

This clonotype was seen many times. The rearrangement joins TRBV28 to TRBJ2-3; 12 bases are a match to TRBD2. Germline-derived CDR1 and CDR2 are MDHEN and SYDVKM. V dropped 6 bases and J dropped 2; count of bases not matched to a gene: 3. The CDR3 has 15 residues. CDR3 sequence reads: CASSTSGGFTDTQYF. The CDR3 region has the DNA TGTGCCAGCAGCACTAGCGGGGGGTTCACAGATACGCAGTATTTT.

This chain joins TRBV7-2 and TRBJ2-1; D possibly corresponds to TRBD2 (6 bases). The germline V and J ends were trimmed by 5 bases and 12 bases, with 20 bases remaining between them. The V gene's germline CDR1 is SGHTA and CDR2 FQGNSA. This CDR3 spans 14 amino acids. CDR3 DNA sequence: TGTGCCAGCAGCCCGGTGCCCCGCGGGGTTGGGCAGTTCTTC. Protein product: CASSPVPRGVGQFF. Full variable domain (rest looked up from reference TRBV7-2 and TRBJ2-1): GAGVSQSPSNKVTEKGKDVELRCDPISGHTALYWYRQSLGQGLEFLIYFQGNSAPDKSGLPSDRFSAERTGGSVSTLTIQRTQQEDSAVYLCASSPVPRGVGQFFGPGTRLTVL.

This clonotype has more than one count but fewer than ten. The V call is TRBV11-2, the J call TRBJ2-6; no definite D call. V lost 0 bases and J 0 bases, leaving 6 bases between the germline ends. Per germline, CDR1 SGHAT and CDR2 FQNNGV. CDR3 length: 16 residues. The CDR3 DNA reads as TGTGCCAGCAGCTTAGACTCCAGCTCTGGGGCCAACGTCCTGACTTTC. As protein: CASSLDSSSGANVLTF.

V gene TRBV20-1 combines with J gene TRBJ2-2, with TRBD2 as a possible D gene (5 bases). Germline values: CDR1 DFQATT, CDR2 SNEGSKA (reference sequence). V was shortened by 7 bases and J by 0 bases, with 9 bases between the two germline ends. This CDR3 region has 13 residues. The CDR3 spells CSGSETNTGELFF. The CDR3 DNA follows: TGCAGTGGTAGCGAGACGAACACCGGGGAGCTGTTTTTT.

The V and J genes are TRBV14 and TRBJ2-4; 9 nucleotides line up with TRBD1. Germline V gene data show CDR1 as SGHDN and CDR2 as FVKESK. After removal of 3 bases from V and 9 bases from J, the junction contained 9 bases not matched to a gene. CDR3 length: 15 amino acids. CDR3: CASSHVDRGYGIQYF. As DNA, the CDR3 is TGTGCCAGCAGCCACGTGGACAGGGGCTATGGCATTCAGTACTTC.